This T cell receptor beta chain came from a study of metastatic and nonmetastatic thyroid tumors. Study-wide context: Repertoires from malignant and benign thyroid patients were compared across blood and tumor or nodule tissue. Study-wide results and caveats: Malignant thyroid tumors reportedly had TCR beta diversity that was significantly higher than in benign nodules, in blood and tumor.

Only a few counts were recorded for this clone. Its target is unknown. Thyroid surgery was performed in patients who had received no treatment beforehand. Unmatched junction bases numbered 8, after V lost 0 bases and J lost 3 bases. CDR1 is DFQATT and CDR2 is SNEGSKA in the germline V gene (reference sequence). This CDR3 contains 16 residues. Authors' methods: A classifier of distant metastasis in papillary thyroid cancer was built from CDR3 differences (across clinicopathological groups). Using MiXCR, TCRdb re-called clones from the PCR reads. The V and J calls, along with clone size, are taken from TCRdb and not from the paper's own processing. Among 31,000 or so clones listed, 15% to 20% were seen once.

This chain links TRBV20-1 with TRBJ2-5, with 9 bases identical to TRBD2. The sequence was collected from a female donor with papillary thyroid cancer or a benign thyroid nodule (not recorded which). Some clones in this sample may be carry-over from other donors' samples. The specimen was blood. CDR3 residues: CSARDPQRGDEETQYF. CDR3 in DNA: TGCAGTGCTAGAGATCCCCAGCGGGGGGACGAAGAGACCCAGTACTTC.